The 14 T cell receptor beta chains in this list originate from one sample, sequenced in a study of T cells after yellow fever vaccination. TCRdb reprocessed the 5' RACE reads via MiXCR and lists one record per CDR3 protein. Of over 45,000 distinct CDR3 sequences in the sample, more than 5.5% were seen once. The sample here was CD8+ T cells sorted from PBMCs, taken on the day of the first yellow fever vaccination. The receptors derive from a man younger than 30 who received the YFV17D yellow fever vaccine.

In this sample, this clonotype turned up a few times. The genes are TRBV29-1 and TRBJ1-3; D ambiguous. V dropped 7 bases and J dropped 0 bases, with 13 bases sitting between them. CDR3 length: 14 amino acids. Germline CDR1 SQVTM, CDR2 ANQGSEA. CDR3 sequence reads: CSADVGDSGNTIYF. CDR3 bases: TGCAGCGCGGACGTGGGCGACTCTGGAAACACCATATATTTT.

The chain joins TRBV5-5 to TRBJ2-1, with D possibly being TRBD1 or TRBD2 (5 bases each). V was trimmed by 4 bases and J by 9 bases, leaving 17 bases between them. Germline-derived CDR1 and CDR2 are SGHKS and YYEKEE (reference sequence). This CDR3 has 14 residues. In nucleotides, the CDR3 is TGTGCCAGCAGCCCTGGGACCCGTGGAGGTGAGCAGTTCTTC. Encoded protein: CASSPGTRGGEQFF.

This clonotype appeared a few times. V and J are TRBV5-4 and TRBJ2-3, with TRBD2 identical over 9 bases. The CDR3 totals 16 residues. In germline, CDR1 is SGHNT, CDR2 YYREEE (reference sequence). V lost 2 bases, J lost 2 bases, and 6 bases stayed unmatched. In DNA form, the CDR3 reads TGTGCCAGCAGCTTTGGTAGCGGGGGCAACACAGATACGCAGTATTTT. Amino acid sequence: CASSFGSGGNTDTQYF.

This clonotype occurred a few times. The chain joins TRBV20-1 to TRBJ1-2, with D unclear. Germline V gives CDR1 DFQATT, CDR2 SNEGSKA (reference sequence). The CDR3 has 13 residues. The V and J ends lost 6 bases and 4 bases respectively, with 15 bases between them. The DNA of the CDR3 is TGCAGTGCCCTAGACATATGGGCCTATGGCTACACCTTC. Its protein product is CSALDIWAYGYTF.

Many counts were recorded for this clonotype. The chain employs TRBV7-8 and TRBJ2-3; tentatively, D is TRBD1 or TRBD2 (5 bases each). Germline V gene data show CDR1 as SGHVS and CDR2 as FQNEAQ. This CDR3 contains 13 residues. V was pared by 5 bases and J by 6 bases, with 12 bases between. The CDR3 nucleotides are TGTGCCAGCAGCGGGGGACCTCGTGATACGCAGTATTTT. It is translated as CASSGGPRDTQYF.

This clonotype has more than one count but fewer than ten. The chain joins TRBV6-2 or TRBV6-3 to TRBJ2-3, with TRBD1 matching over 11 bases. The CDR3 contains 20 residues. With V trimmed by 2 bases and J by 5 bases, 18 bases remained unmatched. From germline, CDR1 is MNHEY and CDR2 SVGEGT. Here the CDR3 reads CASSYAPAYLGTGGEDTQYF. The CDR3 region has the DNA TGTGCCAGCAGTTACGCACCGGCCTACCTGGGGACAGGGGGGGAAGATACGCAGTATTTT.

This chain uses TRBV6-5 with TRBJ2-1; 9 nucleotides agree with TRBD1. This CDR3 is 12 amino acids long. J was trimmed by 14 bases and V by 7 bases; bases with no gene match: 9. Germline V gene data show CDR1 as MNHEY and CDR2 as SVGAGI. This CDR3 is CASNKDRGYEFF. CDR3 coding DNA: TGTGCCAGCAACAAAGACAGGGGGTACGAGTTCTTC.

This clonotype occurred many times. The chain employs TRBV4-1 and TRBJ2-1, with D unclear. CDR1 and CDR2 from the germline V gene are MGHRA and YSYEKL. The V gene lost 1 base and the J gene lost 3 bases, with 13 bases spanning the gap. This CDR3 comprises 16 residues. This CDR3 reads CASSQATVRSYNEQFF. The CDR3 DNA reads as TGCGCCAGCAGCCAAGCTACGGTACGCAGCTACAATGAGCAGTTCTTC.

This clonotype was seen ten or more times. V usage is TRBV7-9 and J usage is TRBJ2-1; D unresolved. CDR3 length: 12 amino acids. CDR1 is SEHNR, CDR2 FQNEAQ, per germline (reference sequence). V lost 3 bases and J 6 bases, leaving 6 bases between the germline ends. CDR3 sequence: CASSLIPNEQFF. The CDR3 coding sequence is TGTGCCAGCAGCTTGATACCCAATGAGCAGTTCTTC. Supplemented by reference TRBV7-9 and TRBJ2-1, the full variable domain reads DTGVSQNPRHKITKRGQNVTFRCDPISEHNRLYWYRQTLGQGPEFLTYFQNEAQLEKSRLLSDRFSAERPKGSFSTLEIQRTEQGDSAMYLCASSLIPNEQFFGPGTRLTVL.

This clonotype was counted at least ten times. The rearrangement joins TRBV6-5 to TRBJ1-2; D gene ambiguous. CDR1 is MNHEY and CDR2 is SVGAGI in the germline V gene. The CDR3 sequence is 13 residues long. V was clipped by 0 bases and J by 7 bases, with 9 bases between them. The CDR3 DNA sequence: TGTGCCAGCAGTTACTCCCTAGCCGGTGGCTACACCTTC. Encoded protein: CASSYSLAGGYTF.

This clonotype was detected only a few times. The rearrangement uses TRBV11-2 and TRBJ1-2; D gene unclear. The CDR3 contains 13 residues. Deletions cut 0 bases from V and 2 bases from J, with 4 bases between. Germline values: CDR1 SGHAT, CDR2 FQNNGV. The CDR3 spells CASSLEGNYGYTF. Here the CDR3 DNA reads TGTGCCAGCAGCTTAGAGGGGAACTATGGCTACACCTTC. Together with reference TRBV11-2 and TRBJ1-2, the CDR3 gives the full variable domain: EAGVAQSPRYKIIEKRQSVAFWCNPISGHATLYWYQQILGQGPKLLIQFQNNGVVDDSQLPKDRFSAERLKGVDSTLKIQPAKLEDSAVYLCASSLEGNYGYTFGSGTRLTVV.

The CDR3 loop is CASSFPGRGNTEAFF. The CDR3 nucleotides read TGTGCCAGCAGCTTCCCTGGACGGGGGAACACTGAAGCTTTCTTT. The rearrangement uses TRBV7-9 and TRBJ1-1; D remains unclear. The ends were cut back, 3 bases at V and 1 base at J, with 12 bases in the middle. Germline V gene lookup returns CDR1 SEHNR and CDR2 FQNEAQ (reference sequence). The CDR3 length is 15 residues.

This chain joins TRBV5-1 and TRBJ2-7, with D perhaps matching TRBD2 (6 bases). Trimming pared 0 bases from V and 2 bases from J, leaving 21 bases between. Looked up from germline, CDR1 is SGHRS and CDR2 is YFSETQ. The CDR3 is 18 amino acids. The CDR3 nucleotides read TGCGCCAGCAGCTTGGGGCACACCAGCGGGCCTTACGCCTACGAGCAGTACTTC. Encoded protein: CASSLGHTSGPYAYEQYF.

The chain combines TRBV29-1 with TRBJ1-1; 7 bases agree with TRBD1. Germline CDR1 and CDR2: SQVTM and ANQGSEA. This CDR3 has 15 residues. Unmatched junction bases numbered 15, after V lost 7 bases and J lost 4 bases. The CDR3 bases are TGCAGCGGAGCGGGCCTGGCAGGGGGTGGCACTGAAGCTTTCTTT. Amino acids: CSGAGLAGGGTEAFF.